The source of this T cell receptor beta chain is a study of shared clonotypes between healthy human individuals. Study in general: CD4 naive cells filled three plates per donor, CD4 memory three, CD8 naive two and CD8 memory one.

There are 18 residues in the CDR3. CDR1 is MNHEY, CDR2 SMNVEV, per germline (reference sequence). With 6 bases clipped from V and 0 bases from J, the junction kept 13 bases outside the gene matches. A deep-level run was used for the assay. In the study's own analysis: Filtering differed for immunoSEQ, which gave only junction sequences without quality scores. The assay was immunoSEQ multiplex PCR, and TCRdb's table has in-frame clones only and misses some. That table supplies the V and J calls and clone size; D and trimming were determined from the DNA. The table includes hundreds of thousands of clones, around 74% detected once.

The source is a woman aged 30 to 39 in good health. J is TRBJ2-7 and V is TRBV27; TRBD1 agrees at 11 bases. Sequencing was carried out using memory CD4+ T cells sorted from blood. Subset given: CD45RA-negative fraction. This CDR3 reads CASRRDGKGQGDSYEQYF. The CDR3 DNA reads TGTGCCAGCAGGAGAGACGGGAAGGGACAGGGGGACTCCTACGAGCAGTACTTC.